This T cell receptor (beta chain) was sequenced in a study of T cell changes during pregnancy in multiple sclerosis. Germline V gene lookup returns CDR1 MNHEY and CDR2 SMNVEV (reference sequence). The V gene lost 4 bases and the J gene lost 5 bases, with 21 bases spanning the gap. The CDR3 is 16 amino acids. Profiled with immunoSEQ multiplex PCR; TCRdb holds only in-frame clones, not every one. The data contain 30,000 or so clones, about nine tenths of them singletons. This sequence joins TRBV27 and TRBJ2-7; D is perhaps TRBD1 (6 bases). The TCR sequence derives from a female donor with multiple sclerosis, enrolled in a pregnancy study. Here the sequenced sample was CD8+ T cells from peripheral blood mononuclear cells, taken before pregnancy. CDR3 sequence reads: CASSSPPIRGMNEQYF. CDR3 coding DNA: TGTGCCAGCAGTTCCCCACCAATCAGGGGCATGAACGAGCAGTACTTC.